This TCR beta chain was documented in a study of cytomegalovirus exposure and HLA in healthy donors. CDR3 length: 17 residues. V lost 3 bases and J lost 4, with 19 bases in between. In germline, CDR1 is KGHSH, CDR2 LQKENI. Vbeta (60) and Jbeta (13) primers were used in the PCR. Assay used: immunoSEQ multiplex PCR; TCRdb lists only in-frame clones, some missing. The sample holds 90,000 to 140,000 clones, less than 85% seen once. This TCR was recovered from a man between 35 and 55 years old in good health and CMV-seropositive. What was sequenced was PBMCs. The V gene is TRBV18, the J gene TRBJ1-5; D not certain. DNA of the CDR3: TGTGCCAGCTCACCTCTCCCCCCCCGGAGCCCGAATCAGCCCCAGCATTTT. It yields the protein CASSPLPPRSPNQPQHF.